This entry lists 18 T cell receptor beta chains sequenced from one sample in a study of cytomegalovirus exposure and HLA in healthy donors. A multiplex PCR was run with 60 Vbeta primers and 13 Jbeta primers. Produced via immunoSEQ multiplex PCR; TCRdb's table is partial and in-frame only. This table holds about 150,000 clones, over 65% found once. Sequenced: PBMCs. The receptors shown here come from a man aged 35-49 years in good health and CMV-seropositive.

V and J are TRBV28 and TRBJ2-2; 9 bases match TRBD1. Unmatched junction bases numbered 4, after V lost 3 bases and J lost 5 bases. The germline CDR1 and CDR2 sequences are MDHEN and SYDVKM. This CDR3 region has 15 residues. The DNA for the CDR3 is TGTGCCAGCAGTTTCGGGACAGGGTTTACCGGGGAGCTGTTTTTT. It translates to CASSFGTGFTGELFF.

The chain links TRBV4-1 to TRBJ2-7, with 8 bases fitting TRBD2. V trimming: 5 bases; J trimming: 0 bases; junction bases outside the gene matches: 9. The CDR3 is 16 amino acids. The germline gives CDR1 MGHRA, CDR2 YSYEKL. The CDR3 region is CASSWILSGTSYEQYF. CDR3 DNA sequence: TGCGCCAGCAGCTGGATTCTTAGCGGGACCTCCTACGAGCAGTACTTC.

This clone was seen a few times. V and J are TRBV9 and TRBJ2-7; possibly TRBD1 for D (6 bases). Per germline, CDR1 SGDLS and CDR2 YYNGEE. The CDR3 runs to 15 residues. V lost 4 bases and J lost 7, with 21 bases in between. The CDR3 here is CASSTSGTITREQYF. The CDR3 region has the DNA TGTGCCAGCAGCACTTCCGGGACAATAACGAGGGAGCAGTACTTC.

This clone occurred a few times. The chain employs TRBV11-2 and TRBJ2-2; tentative D call: TRBD2 (5 bases). V lost 1 base and J lost 3, with 12 bases in between. The CDR3 sequence is 16 residues long. The germline gives CDR1 SGHAT, CDR2 FQNNGV. The CDR3 spells CASSLGNTGYTGELFF. Here the CDR3 DNA reads TGTGCCAGCAGCTTAGGGAATACGGGATACACCGGGGAGCTGTTTTTT.

The V and J genes are TRBV5-1 and TRBJ1-5, with D perhaps matching TRBD1 (6 bases). CDR1 and CDR2 (germline): SGHRS, YFSETQ. The CDR3 has 15 residues. V lost 1 base, J lost 0 bases, and 8 bases lay in between. The CDR3 DNA is TGCGCCAGCAGCTTGTCAGGGGTTAGCAATCAGCCCCAGCATTTT. Its translation: CASSLSGVSNQPQHF.

This sequence joins TRBV30 and TRBJ2-3; TRBD1 matches 7 bases. Trimming at V came to 5 bases and at J to 4 bases, leaving 18 bases not matched to a gene. This CDR3 is 17 amino acids long. Per the germline V gene, CDR1 is GTSNPN and CDR2 is SVGIG (reference sequence). In DNA, the CDR3 is TGTGCCTGGTACCGTACTAAGACAGGGAGCCGCGCAGATACGCAGTATTTT. Protein sequence: CAWYRTKTGSRADTQYF.

The chain combines TRBV18 with TRBJ2-5, with TRBD2 as a possible D gene (6 bases). With 2 bases removed from V and 4 bases from J, the gap between germline ends came to 14 bases. This CDR3 region has 15 residues. Germline assignment: CDR1 KGHSH and CDR2 LQKENI. CDR3 nucleotides: TGTGCCAGCTCACCAATTTCGGGGGTAGGAGAGACCCAGTACTTC. It is translated as CASSPISGVGETQYF.

The CDR3 here is CASKEPQGSEAFF. In DNA, the CDR3 is TGTGCCAGCAAAGAACCACAGGGCTCTGAAGCTTTCTTT. The chain recombines TRBV6-6 with TRBJ1-1, with D possibly being TRBD1 (6 bases). There are 13 residues in the CDR3. In germline, CDR1 is MNHNY, CDR2 SVGAGI (reference sequence). V dropped 7 bases and J dropped 6 bases, with 15 bases sitting between them.

There are a few counts of this clone. This sequence joins TRBV7-2 and TRBJ2-2, with 9 bases lining up with TRBD2. The germline gives CDR1 SGHTA, CDR2 FQGNSA. The CDR3 runs to 15 residues. The V and J ends lost 3 bases and 6 bases, in that order; junction bases with no gene match: 5. CDR3: CASSLIAGEAGELFF. The CDR3 DNA reads as TGTGCCAGCAGCTTGATAGCGGGAGAGGCCGGGGAGCTGTTTTTT.

In DNA form, the CDR3 reads TGCGCCAGCAGCCCGGGACAGGGTTCCTACGAGCAGTACTTC. Encoded protein: CASSPGQGSYEQYF. V and J are TRBV4-1 and TRBJ2-7; TRBD1 aligns across 9 bases. CDR1 MGHRA and CDR2 YSYEKL come from the germline V gene. V was clipped by 4 bases and J by 1 base; unmatched bases: 2. The CDR3 sequence is 14 residues long.

This clone appeared once. This sequence joins TRBV10-2 and TRBJ2-3; D perhaps matches TRBD2 (5 bases). Germline V gives CDR1 WSHSY, CDR2 SAAADI. This CDR3 spans 13 amino acids. V dropped 3 bases and J dropped 10 bases, with 14 bases sitting between them. The CDR3 coding sequence is TGCGCCAGCAGTGATGAGGGTGAGATGGCGCAGTATTTT. Its translation: CASSDEGEMAQYF.

CDR3 coding DNA: TGTGCCAGCAGTTTATCAGAGGTTCCTGGAAACACCATATATTTT. Translated, it gives CASSLSEVPGNTIYF. The chain has TRBV27 and TRBJ1-3; D ambiguous. The CDR3 contains 15 residues. V was cut by 0 bases and J by 2 bases, with 8 bases left in between. Germline V gives CDR1 MNHEY, CDR2 SMNVEV (reference sequence).

This rearrangement joins TRBV6-5 to TRBJ1-2, with D possibly matching TRBD1 (5 bases). This CDR3 spans 16 amino acids. The V and J ends lost 2 bases and 8 bases respectively, with 21 bases between them. The germline gives CDR1 MNHEY, CDR2 SVGAGI. CDR3 sequence (DNA): TGTGCCAGCAGTTACGGAGGGCAGGGAAATTTCGGGGGCTACACCTTC. Translating it yields CASSYGGQGNFGGYTF.

This chain joins TRBV5-1 and TRBJ1-2, with D uncertain. V was clipped by 3 bases and J by 11 bases, with 14 bases between them. Germline CDR1 SGHRS, CDR2 YFSETQ. CDR3 length equals 12 residues. The CDR3 nucleotides are TGCGCCAGCAGCTGGCCGGGAGCTCCATACACCTTC. Protein: CASSWPGAPYTF.

The genes are TRBV30 and TRBJ2-1; 11 nucleotides agree with TRBD1. The V segment lost 0 bases and the J segment 7 bases; nucleotides outside the gene matches: 5. The CDR3 loop spans 15 amino acids. Looked up from germline, CDR1 is GTSNPN and CDR2 is SVGIG (reference sequence). CDR3 DNA: TGTGCCTGGAGTGTACCAGGGACAGGGGGAAATGAGCAGTTCTTC. This translates into CAWSVPGTGGNEQFF.

The chain links TRBV6-5 to TRBJ2-5; the D gene is possibly TRBD2 (5 bases). The CDR3 consists of 14 residues. Germline CDR1 reads MNHEY; CDR2 reads SVGAGI. V lost 0 bases and J lost 5, with 10 bases in between. CDR3 residues: CASSYSVGGETQYF. CDR3 DNA sequence: TGTGCCAGCAGTTACTCCGTGGGCGGGGAGACCCAGTACTTC.

In this sample, this clone turned up once. The rearrangement links TRBV4-2 to TRBJ2-3; no clear D. Germline CDR1 and CDR2: LGHNA and YNFKEQ. The CDR3 consists of 13 residues. Trimming shortened V by 0 bases and J by 5 bases, and 6 bases separated the two germline ends. The CDR3 region is CASSQDTVDTQYF. Written as DNA, the CDR3 is TGTGCCAGCAGCCAAGATACGGTAGATACGCAGTATTTT.

The V gene is TRBV6-5, the J gene TRBJ2-1; 8 nucleotides agree with TRBD2. CDR3 length equals 15 residues. Germline V CDR1 and CDR2: MNHEY, SVGAGI. Trimming removed 2 bases from V and 4 bases from J; junction bases left unmatched: 4. The CDR3 spells CASSYGAGEYNEQFF. DNA of the CDR3: TGTGCCAGCAGTTACGGAGCGGGAGAGTACAATGAGCAGTTCTTC.